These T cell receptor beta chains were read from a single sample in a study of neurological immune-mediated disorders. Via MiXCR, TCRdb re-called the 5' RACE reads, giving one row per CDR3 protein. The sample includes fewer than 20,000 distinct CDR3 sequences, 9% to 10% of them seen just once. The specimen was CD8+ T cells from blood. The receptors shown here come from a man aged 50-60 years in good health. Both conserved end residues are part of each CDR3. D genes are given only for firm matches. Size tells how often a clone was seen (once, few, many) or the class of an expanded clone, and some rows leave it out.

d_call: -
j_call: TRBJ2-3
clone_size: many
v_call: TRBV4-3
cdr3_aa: CASSQDDPTDTQYF
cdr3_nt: TGCGCCAGCAGCCAAGACGACCCCACAGATACGCAGTATTTT

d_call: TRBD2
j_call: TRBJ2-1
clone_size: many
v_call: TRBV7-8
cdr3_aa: CASGGLIAGAGEQFF
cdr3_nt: TGTGCCAGCGGGGGGTTGATAGCGGGAGCGGGTGAGCAGTTCTTC

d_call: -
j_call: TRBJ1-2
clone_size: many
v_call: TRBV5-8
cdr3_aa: CASSLRFYGYTF
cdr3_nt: TGTGCCAGCAGCTTGCGATTCTATGGCTACACCTTC

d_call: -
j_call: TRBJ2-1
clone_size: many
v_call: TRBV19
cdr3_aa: CASRSLALSSYNEQFF
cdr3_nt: TGTGCCAGTAGATCGCTAGCGTTGAGCTCCTACAATGAGCAGTTCTTC

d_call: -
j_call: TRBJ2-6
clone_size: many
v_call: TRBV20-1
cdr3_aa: CSAKTEAHDSGANVLTF
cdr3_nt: TGCAGTGCTAAGACAGAGGCCCATGACTCTGGGGCCAACGTCCTGACTTTC

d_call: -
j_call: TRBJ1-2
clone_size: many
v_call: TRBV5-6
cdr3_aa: CASSGGSGYGYTF
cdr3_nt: TGTGCCAGCAGCGGCGGTAGCGGGTATGGCTACACCTTC

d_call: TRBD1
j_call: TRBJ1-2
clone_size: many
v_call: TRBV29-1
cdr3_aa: CSVEDRDRGYGYTF
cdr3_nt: TGCAGCGTTGAAGATCGGGACAGGGGCTATGGCTACACCTTC

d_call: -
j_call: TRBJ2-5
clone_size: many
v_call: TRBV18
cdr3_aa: CASSKTSPGETQYF
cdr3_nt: TGTGCCAGCTCCAAGACCTCCCCAGGGGAGACCCAGTACTTC

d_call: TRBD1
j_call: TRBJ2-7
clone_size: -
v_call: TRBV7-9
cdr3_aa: CASSLPGTAEQYF
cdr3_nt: TGTGCCAGCAGCTTACCCGGGACAGCCGAGCAGTACTTC

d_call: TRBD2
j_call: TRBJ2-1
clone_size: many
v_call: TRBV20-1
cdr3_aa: CSASSGSGYEQFF
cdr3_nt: TGCAGTGCTTCTAGCGGGAGTGGGTATGAGCAGTTCTTC

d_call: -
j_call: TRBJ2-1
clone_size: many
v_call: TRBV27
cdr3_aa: CASSPPRRVDNEQFF
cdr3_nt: TGTGCCAGCAGTCCCCCCCGCCGGGTAGACAATGAGCAGTTCTTC

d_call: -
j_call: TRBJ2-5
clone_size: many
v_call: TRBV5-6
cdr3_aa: CASRRVGEETQYF
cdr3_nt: TGTGCCAGCAGGAGGGTGGGTGAAGAGACCCAGTACTTC

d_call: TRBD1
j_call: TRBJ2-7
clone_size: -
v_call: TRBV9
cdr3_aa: CASSETTGEIYEQYF
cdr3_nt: TGTGCCAGCAGCGAGACGACAGGGGAGATCTACGAGCAGTACTTC

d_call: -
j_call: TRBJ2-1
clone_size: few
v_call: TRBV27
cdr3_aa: CASSLFRGEQFF
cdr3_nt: TGTGCCAGCAGTTTGTTTCGGGGTGAGCAGTTCTTC

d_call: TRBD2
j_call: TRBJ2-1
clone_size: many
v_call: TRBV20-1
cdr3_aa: CSARVLADYNEQFF
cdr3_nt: TGCAGTGCTAGAGTACTAGCGGACTACAATGAGCAGTTCTTC

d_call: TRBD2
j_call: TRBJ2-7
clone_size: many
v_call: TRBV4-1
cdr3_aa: CASSHHGTNYEQYF
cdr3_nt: TGCGCCAGCAGCCATCACGGGACTAACTACGAGCAGTACTTC

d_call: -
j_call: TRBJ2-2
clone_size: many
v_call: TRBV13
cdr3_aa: CASSPGPYGGELFF
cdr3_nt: TGTGCCAGCAGCCCGGGCCCTTATGGGGGGGAGCTGTTTTTT

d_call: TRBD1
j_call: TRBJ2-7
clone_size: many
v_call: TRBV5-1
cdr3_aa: CASSLPPDRASYEQYF
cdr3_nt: TGCGCCAGCAGCTTGCCTCCAGACAGGGCCAGCTACGAGCAGTACTTC

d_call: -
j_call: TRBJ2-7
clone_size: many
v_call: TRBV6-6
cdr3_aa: CASSYSRGYEQYF
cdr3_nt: TGTGCCAGCAGTTACTCCCGGGGCTACGAGCAGTACTTC

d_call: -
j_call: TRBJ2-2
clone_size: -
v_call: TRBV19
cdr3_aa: CASSITYTGELFF
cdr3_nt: TGTGCCAGTAGTATTACGTACACCGGGGAGCTGTTTTTT

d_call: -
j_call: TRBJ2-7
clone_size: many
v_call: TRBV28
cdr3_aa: CASSSEDFKAYEQYF
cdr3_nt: TGTGCCAGCAGTTCTGAGGATTTTAAAGCCTACGAGCAGTACTTC

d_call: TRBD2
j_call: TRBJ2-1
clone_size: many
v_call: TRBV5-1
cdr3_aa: CASSLPKAGAYNEQFF
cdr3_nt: TGCGCCAGCAGCCTGCCCAAGGCGGGAGCCTACAATGAGCAGTTCTTC

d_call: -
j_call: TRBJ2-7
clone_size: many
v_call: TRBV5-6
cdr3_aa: CASSSSYEQYF
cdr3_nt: TGTGCCAGCAGCTCCTCCTACGAGCAGTACTTC

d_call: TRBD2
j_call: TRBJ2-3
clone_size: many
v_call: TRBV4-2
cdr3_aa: CASSQAMGYSGRATDTQYF
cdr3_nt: TGTGCCAGCAGCCAAGCCATGGGCTACAGCGGGAGGGCCACAGATACGCAGTATTTT

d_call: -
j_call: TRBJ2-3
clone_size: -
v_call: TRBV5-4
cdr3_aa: CASSRTTSSTDTQYF
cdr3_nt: TGTGCCAGCAGCCGGACGACGTCTAGCACAGATACGCAGTATTTT

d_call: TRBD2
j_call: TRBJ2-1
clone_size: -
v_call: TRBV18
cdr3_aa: CASSPAWRESYNEQFF
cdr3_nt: TGTGCCAGCTCCCCAGCGTGGCGGGAGAGTTACAATGAGCAGTTCTTC

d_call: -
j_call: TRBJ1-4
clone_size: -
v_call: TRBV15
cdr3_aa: CATSREGGGEKLFF
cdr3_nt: TGTGCCACCAGTCGCGAGGGCGGAGGTGAAAAACTGTTTTTT

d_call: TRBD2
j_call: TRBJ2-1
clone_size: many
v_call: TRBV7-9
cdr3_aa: CASSSPTFPTSGTFNEQFF
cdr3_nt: TGTGCCAGCAGCTCCCCGACTTTTCCTACTAGCGGGACGTTCAATGAGCAGTTCTTC

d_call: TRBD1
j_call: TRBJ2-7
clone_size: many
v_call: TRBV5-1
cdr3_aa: CASSRLQGQGPYEQYF
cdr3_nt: TGCGCCAGCAGCCGCCTTCAAGGACAGGGCCCCTACGAGCAGTACTTC

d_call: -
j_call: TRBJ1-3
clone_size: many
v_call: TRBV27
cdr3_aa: CASSPSSGNTIYF
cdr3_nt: TGTGCCAGCAGTCCCAGCTCTGGAAACACCATATATTTT

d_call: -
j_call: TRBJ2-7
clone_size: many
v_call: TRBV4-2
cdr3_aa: CASSQSRAYEQYF
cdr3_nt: TGTGCCAGCAGCCAATCTCGAGCCTACGAGCAGTACTTC

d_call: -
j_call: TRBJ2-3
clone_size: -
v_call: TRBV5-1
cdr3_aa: CASSNSYTQYF
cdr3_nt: TGCGCCAGCAGTAATTCCTATACGCAGTATTTT

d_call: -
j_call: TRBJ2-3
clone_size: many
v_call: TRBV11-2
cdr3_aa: CASSDREATQYF
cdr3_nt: TGTGCCAGCAGCGACAGGGAGGCGACGCAGTATTTT

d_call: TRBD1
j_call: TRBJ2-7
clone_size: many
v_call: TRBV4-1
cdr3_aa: CASSHPGQEEEQYF
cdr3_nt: TGCGCCAGCAGCCACCCCGGACAGGAAGAGGAGCAGTACTTC

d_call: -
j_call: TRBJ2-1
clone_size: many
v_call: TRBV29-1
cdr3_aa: CSVGGARRRGEQFF
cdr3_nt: TGCAGCGTTGGGGGGGCTAGGAGGCGAGGTGAGCAGTTCTTC

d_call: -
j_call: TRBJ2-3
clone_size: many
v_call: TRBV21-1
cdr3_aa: CASSREGFNTDTQYF
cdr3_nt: TGTGCCAGCAGCCGCGAGGGGTTCAACACAGATACGCAGTATTTT

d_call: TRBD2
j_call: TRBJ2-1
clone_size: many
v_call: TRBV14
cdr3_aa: CASSPRGLAGSAGQFF
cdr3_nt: TGTGCCAGCAGCCCCCGTGGGCTAGCGGGGTCGGCGGGGCAGTTCTTC

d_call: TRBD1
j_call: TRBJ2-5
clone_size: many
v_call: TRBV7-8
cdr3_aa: CASSRPGRGTGGQETQYF
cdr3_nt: TGTGCCAGCAGCCGACCCGGCCGGGGGACAGGGGGCCAAGAGACCCAGTACTTC

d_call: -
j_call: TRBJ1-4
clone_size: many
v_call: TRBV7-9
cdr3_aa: CASRSTEEKLFF
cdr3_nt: TGTGCCAGCAGATCAACAGAGGAAAAACTGTTTTTT

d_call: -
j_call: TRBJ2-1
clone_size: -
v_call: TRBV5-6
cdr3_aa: CASSSTRNEQFF
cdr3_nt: TGTGCCAGCAGCTCTACAAGGAATGAGCAGTTCTTC

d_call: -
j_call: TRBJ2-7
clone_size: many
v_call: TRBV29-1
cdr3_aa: CSVTTQDSYEQYF
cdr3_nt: TGCAGCGTTACCACACAGGACTCCTACGAGCAGTACTTC

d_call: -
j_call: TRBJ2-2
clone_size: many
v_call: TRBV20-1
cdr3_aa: CSAQSGHTGELFF
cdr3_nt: TGCAGTGCCCAGTCGGGACACACCGGGGAGCTGTTTTTT

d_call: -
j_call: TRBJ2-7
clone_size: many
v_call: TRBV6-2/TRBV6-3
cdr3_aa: CASRPRTQTYEQYF
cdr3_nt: TGTGCCAGCAGACCTAGGACGCAGACCTACGAGCAGTACTTC

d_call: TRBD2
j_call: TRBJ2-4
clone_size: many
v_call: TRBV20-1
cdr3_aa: CSARDRGGAKNIQYF
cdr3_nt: TGCAGTGCTAGAGATCGGGGGGGAGCCAAAAACATTCAGTACTTC

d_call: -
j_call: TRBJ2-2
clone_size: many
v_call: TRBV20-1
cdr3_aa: CSARDFVNTGELFF
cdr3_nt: TGCAGTGCTAGAGATTTTGTAAACACCGGGGAGCTGTTTTTT

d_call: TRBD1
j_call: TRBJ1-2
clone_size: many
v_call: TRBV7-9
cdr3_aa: CASSSDRVNYGYTF
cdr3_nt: TGTGCCAGCAGTTCAGACAGGGTTAACTATGGCTACACCTTC

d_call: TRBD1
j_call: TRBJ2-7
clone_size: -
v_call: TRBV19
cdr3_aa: CASSRGQGNSYEQYF
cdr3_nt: TGTGCCAGTAGTAGGGGACAGGGAAACTCCTACGAGCAGTACTTC

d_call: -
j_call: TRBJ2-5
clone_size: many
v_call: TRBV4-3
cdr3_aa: CASSQGGGRETQYF
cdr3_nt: TGCGCCAGCAGCCAAGGGGGTGGCAGAGAGACCCAGTACTTC

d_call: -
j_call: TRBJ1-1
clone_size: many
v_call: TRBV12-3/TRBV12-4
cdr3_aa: CASSETGFEAFF
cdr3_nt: TGTGCCAGCAGCGAGACCGGTTTTGAAGCTTTCTTT

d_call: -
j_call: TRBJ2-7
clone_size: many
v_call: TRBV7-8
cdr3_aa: CASSPPARIAESYEQYF
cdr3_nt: TGTGCCAGCAGTCCCCCCGCCCGGATAGCGGAGTCCTACGAGCAGTACTTC

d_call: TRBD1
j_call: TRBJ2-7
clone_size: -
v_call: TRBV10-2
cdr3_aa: CASRPGTDMQGREYF
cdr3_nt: TGCGCCAGCAGGCCCGGGACAGACATGCAGGGCAGGGAGTACTTC